This entry features one T cell receptor beta chain sequence. Its target is unknown. This sample was included in a study of blood T cells in healthy people across ages. Findings and caveats of the study: The unknown donor CMV status may have confounded expanded clonotype changes.

Using a J-beta primer mix together with a sample-barcoded 5' primer, a second PCR was run for roughly 6 to 11 cycles. CDR3-containing paired-end reads numbered at least 2.5 million in each sample. A single record per CDR3 protein comes from TCRdb applying MiXCR to the 5' RACE reads. Among 2 million or so distinct CDR3 sequences listed, around half were seen once. The CDR3 spans 16 residues. CDR1 DFQATT and CDR2 SNEGSKA come from the germline V gene (reference sequence). Researchers report isolating at least 7 million PBMCs per sample. This receptor was identified in a woman aged 40 to 50 in good health. The sequenced material came from blood. The chain combines TRBV20-1 with TRBJ2-7; the match to TRBD2 covers 14 bases. The DNA end is more similar to TRBJ2-5, so the J call may be wrong. The CDR3 DNA is TGCAGTGCCACCAATACCGGGACTAGCGGGAGAGAGACCCAGTACTTC. This translates into CSATNTGTSGRETQYF.